This T cell receptor (beta chain) was documented in a study of cytomegalovirus exposure and HLA in healthy donors. In the study overall: Of all 400 or so donors who were genotyped, roughly 81% belonged to the Caucasian-associated ancestry cluster.

CDR3 length: 14 residues. The V gene's germline CDR1 is MNHNY and CDR2 SVGAGI (reference sequence). Trimming removed 6 bases from V and 4 bases from J, with 15 bases in between. This PCR relied on a set of 60 Vbeta primers and 13 Jbeta primers. Data came from immunoSEQ multiplex PCR; TCRdb stores just in-frame clones and leaves some out. In total, the table holds roughly 34,000 clones. With regard to this clone: As yet, its antigen is unknown.

The study's findings and limits: A list of 150 to 200 TCR beta chains associated with cytomegalovirus was given. The authors considered a cluster of highly shared sequence variants likely to be a sequencing artifact. It was in a later analysis that TCR association rates were seen to vary by HLA locus, highest for DRB1 and lowest for HLA-C.

This sequence was found in a woman between 40 and 55 years old in good health and CMV-seropositive. Sequencing used PBMCs. V is TRBV6-6 and J is TRBJ1-2; perhaps TRBD1 as D (5 bases). In DNA form, the CDR3 reads TGTGCCAGCAGCATGGGGGGGGAGGGCTATGGCTACACCTTC. This sequence encodes CASSMGGEGYGYTF.